In its sample, the clone carrying this TCR beta chain was seen many times. Its target is not known. Trimming took 0 bases from V and 10 from J, leaving 10 bases between them. Germline CDR1 DFQATT, CDR2 SNEGSKA (reference sequence). The CDR3 length is 13 residues. The sample comes from a study of T cells in Graves' hyperthyroidism and ophthalmopathy. Study observations and caveats: Also found in blood were most expanded thyroid clonotypes above 0.001. Onset of ophthalmopathy came a median roughly 6.9 months after the model predicted it.

From RNA transcripts, TCR beta CDR3 regions were amplified. First-round RT-PCR targeting the TCR CDR3 was performed with the HTBI primer set. TCRdb used MiXCR to reprocess the multiplex PCR reads, holding one entry per CDR3 protein. The sample carries about 290,000 distinct CDR3 sequences, 12% to 15% recorded once. Exclusion of a patient resulted from uncontrolled infection, other autoimmune disease, pregnancy or lactation. The V call is TRBV20-1, the J call TRBJ1-6; D remains unclear. This TCR was sampled from a woman aged 40-49 years with Graves' hyperthyroidism. The sample comprised blood. This chain's CDR3 is CSARDRLGSPLHF. CDR3 sequence (DNA): TGCAGTGCTAGAGATCGGCTGGGGTCACCCCTCCACTTT.